The entry below describes one TCR beta chain. Antigen: not known. Clones were read by immunoSEQ multiplex PCR, and TCRdb kept only the in-frame ones, dropping some. The sample records 38,000 or so clones, around 82% being singletons. The data originate from a study of PD-L1 blockade in urothelial cancer. On the study more broadly: Males with urothelial cancer arising in the bladder constituted about nine tenths of the roughly 29 patients. There were a median of approximately 130,000 T cells in blood samples.

Study-level points and caveats: Pretreatment TCR clonality in blood under the median foretold superior survival.

Individual patients had between 1 and 8 samples, taken pretreatment and on-treatment. The ends were cut back, 4 bases at V and 1 base at J, with 11 bases in the middle. Germline CDR1 and CDR2: MDHEN and SYDVKM. The CDR3 is 14 amino acids. This sequence originates from a man aged 60 to 75 with urothelial cancer. The sample here was PBMCs, taken around atezolizumab (anti-PD-L1) treatment. The chain couples TRBV28 to TRBJ2-7, with D possibly matching TRBD2 (5 bases). The CDR3 DNA follows: TGTGCCAGCAGTTCCGGCGGGTCGTCCTACGAGCAGTACTTC. Residues: CASSSGGSSYEQYF.